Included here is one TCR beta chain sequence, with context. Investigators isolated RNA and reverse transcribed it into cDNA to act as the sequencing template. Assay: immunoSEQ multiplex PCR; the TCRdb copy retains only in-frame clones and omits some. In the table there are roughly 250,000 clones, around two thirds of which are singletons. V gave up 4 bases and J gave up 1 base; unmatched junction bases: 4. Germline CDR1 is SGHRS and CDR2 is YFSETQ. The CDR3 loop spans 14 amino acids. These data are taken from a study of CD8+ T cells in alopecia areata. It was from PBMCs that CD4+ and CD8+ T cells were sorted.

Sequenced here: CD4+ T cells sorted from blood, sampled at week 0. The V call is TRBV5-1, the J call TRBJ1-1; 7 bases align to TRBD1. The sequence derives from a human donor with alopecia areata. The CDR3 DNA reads TGCGCCAGCAGCCTGGGGACAGAGAACACTGAAGCTTTCTTT. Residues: CASSLGTENTEAFF.